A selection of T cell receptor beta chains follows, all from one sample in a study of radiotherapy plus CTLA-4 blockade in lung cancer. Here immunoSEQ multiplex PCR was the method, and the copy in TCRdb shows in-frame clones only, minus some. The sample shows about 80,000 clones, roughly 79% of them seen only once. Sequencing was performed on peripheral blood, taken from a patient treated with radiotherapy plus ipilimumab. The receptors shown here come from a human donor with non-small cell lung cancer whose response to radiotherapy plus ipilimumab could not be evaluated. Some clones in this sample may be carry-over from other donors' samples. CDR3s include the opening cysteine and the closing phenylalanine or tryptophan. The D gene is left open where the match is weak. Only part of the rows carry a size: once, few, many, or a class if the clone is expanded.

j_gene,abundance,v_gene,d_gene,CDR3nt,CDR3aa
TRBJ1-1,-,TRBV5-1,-,TGCGCCAGCAGCTTGGGCCGACAGAGGTCATACACTGAAGCTTTCTTT,CASSLGRQRSYTEAFF
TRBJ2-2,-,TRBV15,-,TGTGCCACCAGCAGACAGTTGGGCGCCACCGGGGAGCTGTTTTTT,CATSRQLGATGELFF
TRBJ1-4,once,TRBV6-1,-,TGTGCCAGCACCGGAGGGCCTGGGGGGGAAAAACTGTTTTTT,CASTGGPGGEKLFF
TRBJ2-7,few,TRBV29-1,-,TGCAGCGTTTTGGGGGCGGCCTACGAGCAGTACTTC,CSVLGAAYEQYF
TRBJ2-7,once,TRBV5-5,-,TGTGCCAGCAGCTTGGCCCCAGGGATCGACGAGCAGTACTTC,CASSLAPGIDEQYF
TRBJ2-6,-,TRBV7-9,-,TGTGCCAGCAGCCCTAGGTACTCTGGGGCCAACGTCCTGACTTTC,CASSPRYSGANVLTF
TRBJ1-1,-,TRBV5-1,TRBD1,TGCGCCAGCAGCCCTTCCGGGACAGGGGTGAACACTGAAGCTTTCTTT,CASSPSGTGVNTEAFF
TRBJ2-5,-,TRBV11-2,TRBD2,TGTGCCAGCAGCGAGGGACTAGCGGGGGTCTACCAAGAGACCCAGTACTTC,CASSEGLAGVYQETQYF
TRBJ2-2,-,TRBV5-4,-,TGTGCCAGCAGCTTACGGCAGGGAATCTCCGGGGAGCTGTTTTTT,CASSLRQGISGELFF
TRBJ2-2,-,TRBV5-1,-,TGCGCCAGCAGCAAAATAGCGGCGGGCACCGGGGAGCTGTTTTTT,CASSKIAAGTGELFF
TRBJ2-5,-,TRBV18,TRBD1,TGTGCCAGCTCACCTAGACAGGGGGCGTTGGAGACCCAGTACTTC,CASSPRQGALETQYF
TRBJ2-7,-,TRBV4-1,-,TGCGCCAGCAGCCAAGAGCAGGGGCGCGAGCAGTACTTC,CASSQEQGREQYF
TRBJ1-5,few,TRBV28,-,TGTGCCAGCAGTCCCGGGTCGTCCGGTAACAATCAGCCCCAGCATTTT,CASSPGSSGNNQPQHF
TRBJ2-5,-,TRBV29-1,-,TGCAGCGTTGTTGGAGGGGTCCAAGAGACCCAGTACTTC,CSVVGGVQETQYF
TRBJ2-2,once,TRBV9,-,TGTGCCAGCAGCGTTAGCCCTTCCAGTGCCGGGGAGCTGTTTTTT,CASSVSPSSAGELFF
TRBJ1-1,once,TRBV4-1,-,TGCGCCTCCCGGTTCGGGGGGCGGACTGAAGCTTTCTTT,CASRFGGRTEAFF
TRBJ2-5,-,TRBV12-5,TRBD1,TGTGCTAGTGGTCGGGACAGCTCCTCGGAGACCCAGTACTTC,CASGRDSSSETQYF
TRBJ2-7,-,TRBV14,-,TGTGCCAGCAGCCAAACAGAATCCTACGAGCAGTACTTC,CASSQTESYEQYF
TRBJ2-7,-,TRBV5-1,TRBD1,TGCGCCAGCAGCTGGGGGACAGGGCAGGACGAGCAGTACTTC,CASSWGTGQDEQYF
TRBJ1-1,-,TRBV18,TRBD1,TGTGCCAGCTCACCACAAGGTGGGCAGGGGGTCATTACTGAAGCTTTCTTT,CASSPQGGQGVITEAFF
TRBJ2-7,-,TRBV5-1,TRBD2,TGCGCCAGCAGCCTGGGGAGGGGATCCTACGAGCAGTACTTC,CASSLGRGSYEQYF
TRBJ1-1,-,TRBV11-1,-,TGTGCCAGCAGCGATCAACGGGTTGCGGAAGCTTTCTTT,CASSDQRVAEAFF
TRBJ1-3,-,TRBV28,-,TGTGCCAGCAGTTTAAGGGGACAACCCCCGTACACCATATATTTT,CASSLRGQPPYTIYF
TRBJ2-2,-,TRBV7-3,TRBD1,TGTGCCAGCAGCCGGGACAGAGACACCGGGGAGCTGTTTTTT,CASSRDRDTGELFF
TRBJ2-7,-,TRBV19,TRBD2,TGTGCCAGTAGTATAGGGGCGGCTAGCGGTGGCCTGGAGCAGTACTTC,CASSIGAASGGLEQYF
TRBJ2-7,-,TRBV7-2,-,TGTGCCAGCAGCTTGAGCCGGAGCTCCTACGAGCAGTACTTC,CASSLSRSSYEQYF
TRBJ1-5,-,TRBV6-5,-,TGTGCCAGCAGTTACTCAGGGGGGGGAAGCAATCAGCCCCAGCATTTT,CASSYSGGGSNQPQHF
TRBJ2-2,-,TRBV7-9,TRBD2,TGTGCCAGCAGCTCAGCTCTCGGGGGGACCGGGGAGCTGTTTTTT,CASSSALGGTGELFF
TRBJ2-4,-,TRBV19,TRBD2,TGTGCCAGTAGTATTGGGGAGGGGAGGCCCAAAAACATTCAGTACTTC,CASSIGEGRPKNIQYF
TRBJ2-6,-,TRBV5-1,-,TGCGCCAGCTTGACAGGCCCCGGCACTGGGGCCAACGTCCTGACTTTC,CASLTGPGTGANVLTF
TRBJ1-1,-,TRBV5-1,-,TGCGCCAGCTATGAGGGATCTGGGAACACTGAAGCTTTCTTT,CASYEGSGNTEAFF
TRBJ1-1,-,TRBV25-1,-,TGTGCCAGCAGTGAGAGGGTGGAGAACACTGAAGCTTTCTTT,CASSERVENTEAFF
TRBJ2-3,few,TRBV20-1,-,TGCAGTGCTAGGAGAGGTGATACGCAGTATTTT,CSARRGDTQYF
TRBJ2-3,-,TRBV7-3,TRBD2,TGTGCCAGCAGTAGCGGGGGGGGGCTCGATACGCAGTATTTT,CASSSGGGLDTQYF
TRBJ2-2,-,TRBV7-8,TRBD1,TGTGCCAGCAGCATGAACAGGGGCCTAAACACCGGGGAGCTGTTTTTT,CASSMNRGLNTGELFF
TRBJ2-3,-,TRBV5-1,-,TGCGCCAGCAGCTTTCAGGGGCCAGATACGCAGTATTTT,CASSFQGPDTQYF
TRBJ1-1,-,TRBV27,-,TGTGCCAGCAGTTTATCGGGCCCGAACACTGAAGCTTTCTTT,CASSLSGPNTEAFF
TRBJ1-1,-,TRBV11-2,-,TGTGCCAGCAGCCCATTGCCCGGGAGGAACACTGAAGCTTTCTTT,CASSPLPGRNTEAFF
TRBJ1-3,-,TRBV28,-,TGTGCCAGCAGGGCGGACACAGCTGGAAACACCATATATTTT,CASRADTAGNTIYF
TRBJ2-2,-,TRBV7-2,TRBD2,TGTGCCAGCAGCTTGATAGCGGGGGGGATCGGGGAGCTGTTTTTT,CASSLIAGGIGELFF
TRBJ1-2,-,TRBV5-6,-,TGTGCCAGCATGAGAACGGGTTTTAACTATGGCTACACCTTC,CASMRTGFNYGYTF
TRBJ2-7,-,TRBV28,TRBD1,TGTGCCAGTACGACAGGGGGCCTAAATCTCTACGAGCAGTACTTC,CASTTGGLNLYEQYF
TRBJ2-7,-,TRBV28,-,TGTGCCAGCCGAGCTCCTGGACTGAGCGGCTCCTACGAGCAGTACTTC,CASRAPGLSGSYEQYF
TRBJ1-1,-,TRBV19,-,TGTGCCAGTAGTATCGGACAGTTGAACACTGAAGCTTTCTTT,CASSIGQLNTEAFF
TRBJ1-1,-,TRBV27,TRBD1,TGTGCCAGCAGAGGGGACTTGGGACAGGGGGCGAGGAGCACTGAAGCTTTCTTT,CASRGDLGQGARSTEAFF
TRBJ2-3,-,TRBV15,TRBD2,TGTGCCACCAGCTCTAGCGGGGGTGAAGATACGCAGTATTTT,CATSSSGGEDTQYF
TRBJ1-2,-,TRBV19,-,TGTGCCAGTAGTGAAGGACTTAACTATGGCTACACCTTC,CASSEGLNYGYTF
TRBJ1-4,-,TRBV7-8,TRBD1,TGTGCCAGCAGCTTAGAGACAGGGGGAAGGATTGAAAAACTGTTTTTT,CASSLETGGRIEKLFF
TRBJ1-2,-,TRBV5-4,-,TGTGCCAGCAGCTTGGCCACAGGGATAGATGGCTACACCTTC,CASSLATGIDGYTF
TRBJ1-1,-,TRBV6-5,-,TGTGCCAGCACCTTAGGGGCAGCTGAAGCTTTCTTT,CASTLGAAEAFF
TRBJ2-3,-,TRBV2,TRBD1,TGTGCCAGCAGTGAATCCAGGGGGCCAGATACGCAGTATTTT,CASSESRGPDTQYF